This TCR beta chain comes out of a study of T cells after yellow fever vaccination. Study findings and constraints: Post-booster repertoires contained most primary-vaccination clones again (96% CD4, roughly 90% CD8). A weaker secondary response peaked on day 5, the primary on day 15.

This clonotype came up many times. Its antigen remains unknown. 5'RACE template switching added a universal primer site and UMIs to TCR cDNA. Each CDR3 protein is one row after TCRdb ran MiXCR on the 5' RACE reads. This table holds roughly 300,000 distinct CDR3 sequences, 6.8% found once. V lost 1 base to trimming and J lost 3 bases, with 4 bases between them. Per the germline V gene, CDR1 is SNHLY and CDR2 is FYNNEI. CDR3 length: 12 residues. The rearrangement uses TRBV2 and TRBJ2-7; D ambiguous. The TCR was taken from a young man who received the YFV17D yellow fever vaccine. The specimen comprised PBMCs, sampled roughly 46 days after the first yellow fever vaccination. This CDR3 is CASSEDNYEQYV. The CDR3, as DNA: TGTGCCAGCAGTGAAGACAACTACGAGCAGTACGTC.